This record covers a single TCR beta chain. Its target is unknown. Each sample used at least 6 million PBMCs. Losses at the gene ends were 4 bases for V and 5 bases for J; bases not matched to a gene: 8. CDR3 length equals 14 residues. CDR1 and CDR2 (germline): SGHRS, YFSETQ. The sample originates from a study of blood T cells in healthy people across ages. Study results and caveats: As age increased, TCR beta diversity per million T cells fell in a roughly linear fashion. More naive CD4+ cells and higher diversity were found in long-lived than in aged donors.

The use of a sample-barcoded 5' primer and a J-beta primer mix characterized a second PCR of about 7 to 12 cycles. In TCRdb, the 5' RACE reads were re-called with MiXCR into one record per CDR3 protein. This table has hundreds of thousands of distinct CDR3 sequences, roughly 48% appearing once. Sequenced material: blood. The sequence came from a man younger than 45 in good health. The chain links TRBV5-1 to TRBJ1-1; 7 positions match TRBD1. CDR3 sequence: CASSGEGGGTEAFF. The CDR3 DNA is TGCGCCAGCAGCGGCGAAGGGGGCGGAACTGAAGCTTTCTTT.